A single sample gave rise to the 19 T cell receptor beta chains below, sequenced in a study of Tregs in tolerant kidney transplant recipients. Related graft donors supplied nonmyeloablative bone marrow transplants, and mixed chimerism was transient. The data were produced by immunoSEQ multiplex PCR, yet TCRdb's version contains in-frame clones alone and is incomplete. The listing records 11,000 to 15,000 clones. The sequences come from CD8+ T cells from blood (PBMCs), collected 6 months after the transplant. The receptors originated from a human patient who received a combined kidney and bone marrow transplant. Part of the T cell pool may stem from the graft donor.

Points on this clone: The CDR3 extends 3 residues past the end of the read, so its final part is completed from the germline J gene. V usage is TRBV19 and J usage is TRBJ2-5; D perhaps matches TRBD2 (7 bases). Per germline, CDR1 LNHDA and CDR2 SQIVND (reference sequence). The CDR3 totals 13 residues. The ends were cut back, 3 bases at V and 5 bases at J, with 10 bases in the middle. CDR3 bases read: TGTGCCAGTAGTATGGGGGGGGCGGAGACC. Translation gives CASSMGGAET. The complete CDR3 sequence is CASSMGGAETQYF.

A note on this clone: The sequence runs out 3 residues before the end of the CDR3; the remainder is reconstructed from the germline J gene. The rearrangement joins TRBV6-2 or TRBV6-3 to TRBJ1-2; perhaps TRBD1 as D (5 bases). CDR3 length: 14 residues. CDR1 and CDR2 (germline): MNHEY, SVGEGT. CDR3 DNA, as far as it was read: TGTGCCAGCAGTTACTCCGGAGGGGAGGCGGGC. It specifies CASSYSGGEAG. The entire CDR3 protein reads CASSYSGGEAGYTF.

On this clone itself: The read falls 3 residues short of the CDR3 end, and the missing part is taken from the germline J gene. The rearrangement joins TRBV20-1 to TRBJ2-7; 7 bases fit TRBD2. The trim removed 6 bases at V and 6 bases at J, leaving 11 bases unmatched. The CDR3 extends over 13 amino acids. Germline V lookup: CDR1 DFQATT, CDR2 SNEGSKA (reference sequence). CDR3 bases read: TGCAGTGCCCATTTGGCGGGAGAGGGCGAG. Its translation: CSAHLAGEGE. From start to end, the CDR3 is CSAHLAGEGEQYF.

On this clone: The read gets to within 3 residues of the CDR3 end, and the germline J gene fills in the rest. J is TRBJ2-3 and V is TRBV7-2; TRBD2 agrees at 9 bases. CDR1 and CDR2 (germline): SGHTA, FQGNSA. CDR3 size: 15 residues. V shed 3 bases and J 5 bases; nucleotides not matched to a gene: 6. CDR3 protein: CASSFSGGRGDTQYF. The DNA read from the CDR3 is TGTGCCAGCAGCTTTAGCGGGGGCCGGGGAGATACG.

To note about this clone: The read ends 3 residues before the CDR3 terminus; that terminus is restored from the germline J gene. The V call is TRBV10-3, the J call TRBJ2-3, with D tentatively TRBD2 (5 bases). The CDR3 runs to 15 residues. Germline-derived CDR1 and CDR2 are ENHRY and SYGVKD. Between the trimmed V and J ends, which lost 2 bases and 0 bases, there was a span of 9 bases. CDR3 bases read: TGTGCCATCAGTGAGGAGCGGTCTAGCACAGATACG. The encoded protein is CAISEERSSTDT. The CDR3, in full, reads CAISEERSSTDTQYF.

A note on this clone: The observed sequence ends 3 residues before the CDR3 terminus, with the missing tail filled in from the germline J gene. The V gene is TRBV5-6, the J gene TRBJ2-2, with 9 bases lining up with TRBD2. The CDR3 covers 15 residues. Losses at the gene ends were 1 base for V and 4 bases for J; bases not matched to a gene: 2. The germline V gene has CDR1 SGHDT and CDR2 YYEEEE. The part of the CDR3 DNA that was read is TGTGCCAGCAGCTTGTTGCGGGAGGGCACCGGGGAG. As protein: CASSLLREGTGE. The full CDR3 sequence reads CASSLLREGTGELFF.

This CDR3 is CASSSPRGTQYF. Incomplete CDR3 DNA: TGTGCCAGCAGCTCCCCGCGGGGGACC. The V call is TRBV27, the J call TRBJ2-5; perhaps TRBD2 as D (6 bases). The read ends 3 residues early relative to the CDR3; the germline J gene fills the gap. The CDR3 loop spans 12 amino acids. The germline V gene encodes CDR1 MNHEY and CDR2 SMNVEV (reference sequence). Trimming took off 6 bases at V and 7 bases at J, with 12 bases between the two ends.

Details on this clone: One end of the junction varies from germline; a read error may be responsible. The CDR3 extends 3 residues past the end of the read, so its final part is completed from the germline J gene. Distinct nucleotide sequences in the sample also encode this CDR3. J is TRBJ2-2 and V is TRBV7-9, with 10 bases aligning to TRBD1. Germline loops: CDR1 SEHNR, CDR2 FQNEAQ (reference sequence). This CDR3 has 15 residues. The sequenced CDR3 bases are TGTGCCTGCCCTCCGACAGGGGGCCCTGGCGGGAAG. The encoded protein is CACPPTGGPGGK. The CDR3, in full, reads CACPPTGGPGGKLFF.

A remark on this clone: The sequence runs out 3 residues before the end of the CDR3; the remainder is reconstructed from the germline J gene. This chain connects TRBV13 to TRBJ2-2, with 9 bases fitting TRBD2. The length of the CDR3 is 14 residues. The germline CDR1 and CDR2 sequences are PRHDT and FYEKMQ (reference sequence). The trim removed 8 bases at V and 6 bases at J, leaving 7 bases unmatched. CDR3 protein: CASGGGGVPGELFF. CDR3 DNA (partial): TGTGCCAGCGGAGGCGGGGGGGTTCCCGGGGAG.

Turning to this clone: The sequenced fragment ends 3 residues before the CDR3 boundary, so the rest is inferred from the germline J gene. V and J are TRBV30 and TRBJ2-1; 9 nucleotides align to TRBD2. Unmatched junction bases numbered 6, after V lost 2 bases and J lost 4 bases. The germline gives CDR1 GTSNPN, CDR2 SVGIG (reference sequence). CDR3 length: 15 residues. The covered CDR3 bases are TGTGCCTGGAGTAGGGGACTAGCAGAATACAATGAG. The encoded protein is CAWSRGLAEYNE. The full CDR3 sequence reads CAWSRGLAEYNEQFF.

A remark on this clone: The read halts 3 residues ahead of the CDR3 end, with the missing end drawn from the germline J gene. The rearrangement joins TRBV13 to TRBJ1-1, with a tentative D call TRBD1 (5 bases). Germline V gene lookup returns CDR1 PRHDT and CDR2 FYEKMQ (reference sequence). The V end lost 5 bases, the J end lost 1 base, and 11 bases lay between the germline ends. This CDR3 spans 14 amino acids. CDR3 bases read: TGTGCCAGCAGCGCAGGGTCGGGGAACACTGAA. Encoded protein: CASSAGSGNTE. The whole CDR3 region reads CASSAGSGNTEAFF.

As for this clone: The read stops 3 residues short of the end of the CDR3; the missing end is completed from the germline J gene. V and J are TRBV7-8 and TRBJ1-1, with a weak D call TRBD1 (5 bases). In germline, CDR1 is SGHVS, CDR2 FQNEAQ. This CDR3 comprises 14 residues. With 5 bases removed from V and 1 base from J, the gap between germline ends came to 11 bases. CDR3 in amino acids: CASSRAGQNTEAFF. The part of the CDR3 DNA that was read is TGTGCCAGCAGCCGTGCTGGACAGAACACTGAA. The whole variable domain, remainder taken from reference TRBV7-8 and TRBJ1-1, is GAGVSQSPRYKVAKRGQDVALRCDPISGHVSLFWYQQALGQGPEFLTYFQNEAQLDKSGLPSDRFFAERPEGSVSTLKIQRTQQEDSAVYLCASSRAGQNTEAFFGQGTRLTVV.

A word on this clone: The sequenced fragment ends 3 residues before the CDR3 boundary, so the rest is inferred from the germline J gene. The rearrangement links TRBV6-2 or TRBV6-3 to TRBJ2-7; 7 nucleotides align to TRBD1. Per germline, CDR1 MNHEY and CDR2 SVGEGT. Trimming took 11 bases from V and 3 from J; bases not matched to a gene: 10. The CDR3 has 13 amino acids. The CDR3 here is CAGSPGQLYEQYF. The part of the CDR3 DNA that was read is TGTGCCGGATCACCGGGACAGCTCTACGAG.

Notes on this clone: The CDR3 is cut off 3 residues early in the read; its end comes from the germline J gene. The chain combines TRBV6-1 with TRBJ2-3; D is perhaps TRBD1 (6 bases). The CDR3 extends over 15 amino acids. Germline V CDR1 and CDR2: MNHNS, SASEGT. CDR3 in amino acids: CASSELQGLQETQYF. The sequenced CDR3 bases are TGTGCCAGCAGTGAATTACAGGGCCTCCAAGAGACG.

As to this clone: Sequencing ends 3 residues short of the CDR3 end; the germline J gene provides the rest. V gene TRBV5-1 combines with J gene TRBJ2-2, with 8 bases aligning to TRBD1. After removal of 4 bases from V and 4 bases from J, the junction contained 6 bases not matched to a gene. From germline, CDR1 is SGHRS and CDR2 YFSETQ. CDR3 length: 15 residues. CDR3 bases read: TGCGCCAGCAGCCTTACTGGACAGGGCACCGGGGAG. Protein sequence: CASSLTGQGTGE. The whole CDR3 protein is CASSLTGQGTGELFF. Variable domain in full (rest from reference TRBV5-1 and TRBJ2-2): KAGVTQTPRYLIKTRGQQVTLSCSPISGHRSVSWYQQTPGQGLQFLFEYFSETQRNKGNFPGRFSGRQFSNSRSEMNVSTLELGDSALYLCASSLTGQGTGELFFGEGSRLTVL.

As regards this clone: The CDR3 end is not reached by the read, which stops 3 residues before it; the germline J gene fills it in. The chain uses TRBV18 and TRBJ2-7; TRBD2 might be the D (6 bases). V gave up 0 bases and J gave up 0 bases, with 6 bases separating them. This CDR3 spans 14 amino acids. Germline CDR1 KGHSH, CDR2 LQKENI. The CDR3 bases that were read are TGTGCCAGCTCACCACCGGGGGGCTCCTACGAG. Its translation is CASSPPGGSYE. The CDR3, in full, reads CASSPPGGSYEQYF.

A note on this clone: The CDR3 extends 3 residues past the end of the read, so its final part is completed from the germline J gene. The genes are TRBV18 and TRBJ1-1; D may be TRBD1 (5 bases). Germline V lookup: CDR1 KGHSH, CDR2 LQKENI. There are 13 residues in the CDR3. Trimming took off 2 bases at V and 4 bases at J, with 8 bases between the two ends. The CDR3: CASSPAGGTEAFF. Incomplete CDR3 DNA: TGTGCCAGCTCACCAGCCGGGGGCACTGAA.

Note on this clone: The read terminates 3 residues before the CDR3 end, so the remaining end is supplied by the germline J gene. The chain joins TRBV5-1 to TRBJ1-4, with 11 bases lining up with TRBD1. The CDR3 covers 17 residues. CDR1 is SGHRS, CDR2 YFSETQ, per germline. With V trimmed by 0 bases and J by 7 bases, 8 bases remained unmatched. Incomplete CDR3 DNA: TGCGCCAGCAGCTTGGGGACAGGGGGCTCTAATAGTGAAAAA. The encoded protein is CASSLGTGGSNSEK. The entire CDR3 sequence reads CASSLGTGGSNSEKLFF.

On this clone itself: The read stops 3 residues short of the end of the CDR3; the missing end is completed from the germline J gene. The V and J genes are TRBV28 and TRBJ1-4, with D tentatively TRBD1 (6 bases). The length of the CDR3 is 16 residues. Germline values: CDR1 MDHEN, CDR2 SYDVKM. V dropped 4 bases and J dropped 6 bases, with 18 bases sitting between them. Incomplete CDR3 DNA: TGTGCCAGCAGTTCGTGGGAGGGGGGGTCTGATGAAAAA. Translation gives CASSSWEGGSDEK. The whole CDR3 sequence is CASSSWEGGSDEKLFF.